A single sample is the source of the 9 T cell receptor beta chains below, sequenced in a study of Graves' ophthalmopathy and Graves' hyperthyroidism. The study amplified TCR beta CDR3 regions using RNA transcripts. Second-round multiplex PCR came after a first-round RT-PCR that employed HTBI primers. TCRdb passed the multiplex PCR reads through MiXCR, listing each CDR3 protein once. In the table there are over a million distinct CDR3 sequences, around a third of which are singletons. The sequenced material came from peripheral blood or thyroid tissue (not recorded which). Receptor source: an adult man with Graves' hyperthyroidism.

This clonotype appeared many times. The CDR3 protein is CSASQAGGLRAGELFF. CDR3 sequence (DNA): TGCAGTGCTAGTCAGGCGGGAGGGCTAAGGGCCGGGGAGCTGTTTTTT. The chain links TRBV20-1 to TRBJ2-2; 9 bases agree with TRBD2. CDR3 length: 16 residues. CDR1 and CDR2 from the germline V gene are DFQATT and SNEGSKA (reference sequence). The ends lost 3 bases at V and 6 bases at J; junction bases unmatched: 11.

This sequence joins TRBV25-1 and TRBJ2-7, with 7 positions matching TRBD1. The V gene's germline CDR1 is MGHDK and CDR2 SYGVNS. The CDR3 spans 15 residues. The J segment lost 6 bases and the V segment lost 1 base, leaving 9 bases of the junction unmatched. CDR3 nucleotides: TGTGCCAGCAGTGAATGGGTAGGGGGCGGGCTCGAGCAGTACTTC. Its translation is CASSEWVGGGLEQYF.

This chain joins TRBV7-2 and TRBJ1-2, with a weak D call TRBD1 (5 bases). The V gene's germline CDR1 is SGHTA and CDR2 FQGNSA. The CDR3 contains 21 residues. Trimming cost V 4 bases and J 4 bases, with 34 bases left between them. The CDR3 DNA is TGTGCCAGCAGCTCCGACCTCCTTAGCGGGAGAAGGGGCGAGCACCTCTATGGCTACACCTTC. This translates into CASSSDLLSGRRGEHLYGYTF.

This clonotype was recorded at least ten times. This chain connects TRBV5-1 to TRBJ1-5; D is perhaps TRBD1 (5 bases). The CDR3 consists of 15 residues. Germline CDR1 SGHRS, CDR2 YFSETQ. Trimming took 4 bases from V and 6 from J, leaving 17 bases between them. CDR3 protein: CASSPGTARAQPQHF. In DNA, the CDR3 is TGCGCCAGCAGCCCAGGGACGGCTCGGGCTCAGCCCCAGCATTTT.

Many counts were recorded for this clonotype. The J gene is TRBJ1-2, the V gene TRBV12-3 or TRBV12-4, with D possibly matching TRBD1 (6 bases). V was cut by 0 bases and J by 5 bases, with 13 bases left in between. The CDR3 spans 15 residues. The CDR3 loop is CASSLARTALYGYTF. The DNA of the CDR3 is TGTGCCAGCAGTTTAGCGCGGACAGCCCTTTATGGCTACACCTTC.

The table lists this clonotype with many counts. V and J are TRBV19 and TRBJ1-5, with 10 bases aligning to TRBD1. V lost 4 bases to trimming and J lost 2 bases; unmatched junction nucleotides: 8. CDR1 and CDR2 from the germline V gene are LNHDA and SQIVND (reference sequence). This CDR3 spans 17 amino acids. CDR3 in amino acids: CASSTPDRGLGNQPQHF. CDR3 coding DNA: TGTGCCAGTAGTACCCCTGACAGGGGGCTCGGCAATCAGCCCCAGCATTTT. The variable domain in full, completed from reference TRBV19 and TRBJ1-5, reads DGGITQSPKYLFRKEGQNVTLSCEQNLNHDAMYWYRQDPGQGLRLIYYSQIVNDFQKGDIAEGYSVSREKKESFPLTVTSAQKNPTAFYLCASSTPDRGLGNQPQHFGDGTRLSIL.

This chain connects TRBV7-3 to TRBJ1-1; no clear D. The CDR3 spans 14 residues. Between the trimmed V and J ends, which lost 1 base and 2 bases, there was a span of 8 bases. Looked up from germline, CDR1 is SGHTA and CDR2 is FQGTGA. In DNA form, the CDR3 reads TGTGCCAGCAGCTTAATGGCGAGCAACACTGAAGCTTTCTTT. The encoded protein is CASSLMASNTEAFF.

This clonotype was recorded many times. The chain combines TRBV13 with TRBJ1-2, with 7 bases lining up with TRBD1. Per germline, CDR1 PRHDT and CDR2 FYEKMQ (reference sequence). The CDR3 runs 15 residues. With 4 bases clipped from V and 6 bases from J, the junction kept 11 bases outside the gene matches. The CDR3 loop reads CASSYRGGGDNGYTF. CDR3 in DNA: TGTGCCAGCAGCTACCGGGGAGGGGGCGATAATGGCTACACCTTC. The complete variable domain, with remaining parts taken from reference TRBV13 and TRBJ1-2, reads AAGVIQSPRHLIKEKRETATLKCYPIPRHDTVYWYQQGPGQDPQFLISFYEKMQSDKGSIPDRFSAQQFSDYHSELNMSSLELGDSALYFCASSYRGGGDNGYTFGSGTRLTVV.

The V call is TRBV5-1, the J call TRBJ1-6; 8 nucleotides line up with TRBD1. The length of the CDR3 is 14 residues. With V trimmed by 0 bases and J by 7 bases, 0 bases remained unmatched. Per germline, CDR1 SGHRS and CDR2 YFSETQ. The CDR3, as DNA: TGCGCCAGCAGCTTGGGGGACAGGAATTCACCCCTCCACTTT. Protein product: CASSLGDRNSPLHF.